This TCR beta chain derives from a study of blood T cell repertoires in COVID-19. Looking at the study overall: From the United States, Italy and Spain came samples of acute and convalescent COVID-19. The cDNA or gDNA used as material had been derived from T cells, B-cell-depleted T cells, or PBMCs.

The CDR3 runs to 18 residues. Trimming removed 4 bases from V and 0 bases from J; junction bases left unmatched: 5. CDR1 LGHNA and CDR2 YNFKEQ come from the germline V gene. Seattle cases were enrolled at active infection and followed longitudinally. Sequencing used immunoSEQ multiplex PCR; TCRdb keeps in-frame clones, though not all of them. Among more than 95,000 clones listed, about 70% were seen once. The specimen was peripheral blood. The receptor was derived from an elderly man with COVID-19, enrolled during active disease. V and J are TRBV4-2 and TRBJ2-1; 14 bases are a match to TRBD2. As DNA, the CDR3 is TGTGCCAGCAGCCGCCTCGGGACTAGCGGGAGCTCCTACAATGAGCAGTTCTTC. Its protein is CASSRLGTSGSSYNEQFF.